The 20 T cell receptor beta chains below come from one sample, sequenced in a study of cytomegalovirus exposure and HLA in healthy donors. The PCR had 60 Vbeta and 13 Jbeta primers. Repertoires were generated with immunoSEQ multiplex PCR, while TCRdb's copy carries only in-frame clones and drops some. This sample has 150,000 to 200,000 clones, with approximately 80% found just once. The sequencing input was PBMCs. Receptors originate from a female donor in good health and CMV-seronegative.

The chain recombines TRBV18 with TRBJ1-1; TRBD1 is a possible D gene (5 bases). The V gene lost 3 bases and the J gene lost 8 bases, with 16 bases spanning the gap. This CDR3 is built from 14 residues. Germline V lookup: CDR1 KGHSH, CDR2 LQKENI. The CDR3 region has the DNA TGTGCCAGCTCACCGGGGGAGGGGCCGCTAGAAGCTTTCTTT. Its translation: CASSPGEGPLEAFF.

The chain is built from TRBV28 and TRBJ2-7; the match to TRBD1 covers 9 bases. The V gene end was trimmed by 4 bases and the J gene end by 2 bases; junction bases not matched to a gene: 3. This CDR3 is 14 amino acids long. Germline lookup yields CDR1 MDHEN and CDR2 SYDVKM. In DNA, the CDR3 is TGTGCCAGCAGTTGGAGACAGGGGGCCTACGAGCAGTACTTC. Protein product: CASSWRQGAYEQYF.

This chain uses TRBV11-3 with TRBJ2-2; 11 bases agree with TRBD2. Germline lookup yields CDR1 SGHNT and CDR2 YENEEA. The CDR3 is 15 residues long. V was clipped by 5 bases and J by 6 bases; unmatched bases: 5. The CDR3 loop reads CASSRTSGGAGELFF. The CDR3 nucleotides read TGTGCCAGCAGCAGAACTAGCGGGGGCGCCGGGGAGCTGTTTTTT.

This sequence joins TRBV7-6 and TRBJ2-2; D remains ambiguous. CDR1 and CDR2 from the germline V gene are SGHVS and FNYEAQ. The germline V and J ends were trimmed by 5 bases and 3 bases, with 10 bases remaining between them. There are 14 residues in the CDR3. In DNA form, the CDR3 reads TGTGCCAGCAGCCCACGCGTGGACACCGGGGAGCTGTTTTTT. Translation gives CASSPRVDTGELFF. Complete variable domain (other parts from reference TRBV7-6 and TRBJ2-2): GAGVSQSPRYKVTKRGQDVALRCDPISGHVSLYWYRQALGQGPEFLTYFNYEAQQDKSGLPNDRFSAERPEGSISTLTIQRTEQRDSAMYRCASSPRVDTGELFFGEGSRLTVL.

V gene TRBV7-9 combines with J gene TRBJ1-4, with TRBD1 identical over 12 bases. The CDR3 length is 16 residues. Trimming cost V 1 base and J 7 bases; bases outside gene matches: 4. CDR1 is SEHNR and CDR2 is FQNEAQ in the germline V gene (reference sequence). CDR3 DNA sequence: TGTGCCAGCAGCTTAGGGGACAGGGGGCTGGCTGAAAAACTGTTTTTT. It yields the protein CASSLGDRGLAEKLFF.

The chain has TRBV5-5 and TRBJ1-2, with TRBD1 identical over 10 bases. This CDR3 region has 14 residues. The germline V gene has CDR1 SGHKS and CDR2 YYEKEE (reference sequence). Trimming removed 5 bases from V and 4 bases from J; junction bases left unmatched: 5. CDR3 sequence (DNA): TGTGCCAGCAGTCTTCGGACAGGGGGCTATGGCTACACCTTC. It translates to CASSLRTGGYGYTF. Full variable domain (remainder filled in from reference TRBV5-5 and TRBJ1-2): DAGVTQSPTHLIKTRGQQVTLRCSPISGHKSVSWYQQVLGQGPQFIFQYYEKEERGRGNFPDRFSARQFPNYSSELNVNALLLGDSALYLCASSLRTGGYGYTFGSGTRLTVV.

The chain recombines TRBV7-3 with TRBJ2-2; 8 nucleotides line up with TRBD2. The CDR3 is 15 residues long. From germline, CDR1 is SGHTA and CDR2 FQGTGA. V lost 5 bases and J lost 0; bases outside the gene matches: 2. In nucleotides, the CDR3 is TGTGCCAGCAGCCCTAGCGGGCCGAACACCGGGGAGCTGTTTTTT. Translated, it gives CASSPSGPNTGELFF.

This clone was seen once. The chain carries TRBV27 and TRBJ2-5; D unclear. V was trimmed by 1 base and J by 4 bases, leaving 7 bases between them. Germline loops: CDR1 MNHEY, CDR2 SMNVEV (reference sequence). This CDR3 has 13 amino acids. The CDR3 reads CASSLFPGETQYF. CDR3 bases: TGTGCCAGCAGTTTATTCCCCGGAGAGACCCAGTACTTC.

CDR3 bases: TGCGCCAGCAGCCAGGGGGGACTAGCGGGAGGGCCGGGAACAGATACGCAGTATTTT. This codes for CASSQGGLAGGPGTDTQYF. The chain employs TRBV4-3 and TRBJ2-3, with 16 bases that match TRBD2. There are 19 residues in the CDR3. The V segment lost 3 bases and the J segment 3 bases; nucleotides outside the gene matches: 9. Germline lookup yields CDR1 LGHNA and CDR2 YSLEER.

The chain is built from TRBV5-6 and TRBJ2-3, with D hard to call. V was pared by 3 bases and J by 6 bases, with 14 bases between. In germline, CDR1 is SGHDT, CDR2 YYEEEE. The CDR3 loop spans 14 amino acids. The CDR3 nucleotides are TGTGCCAGCAGCTCTACCGCTCTGTTTGATACGCAGTATTTT. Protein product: CASSSTALFDTQYF.

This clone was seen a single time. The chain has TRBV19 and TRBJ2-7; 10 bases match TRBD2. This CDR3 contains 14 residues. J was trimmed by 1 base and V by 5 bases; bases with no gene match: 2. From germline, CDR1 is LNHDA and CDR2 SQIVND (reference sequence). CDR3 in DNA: TGTGCCAGTAGTCGTAGCGGGGGGTCCTACGAGCAGTACTTC. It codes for CASSRSGGSYEQYF.

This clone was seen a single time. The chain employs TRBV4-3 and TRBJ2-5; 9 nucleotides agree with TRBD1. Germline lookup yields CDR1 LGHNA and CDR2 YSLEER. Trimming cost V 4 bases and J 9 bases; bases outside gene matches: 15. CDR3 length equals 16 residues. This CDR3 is CASSRTAGTGQVAQYF. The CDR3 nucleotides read TGCGCCAGCAGCCGGACGGCCGGGACAGGGCAGGTGGCCCAGTACTTC.

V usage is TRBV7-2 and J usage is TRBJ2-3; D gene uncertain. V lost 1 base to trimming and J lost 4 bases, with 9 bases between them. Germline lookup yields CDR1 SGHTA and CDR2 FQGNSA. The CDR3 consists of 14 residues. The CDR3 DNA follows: TGTGCCAGCAGCTTAGGGCTGGGCTCAGATACGCAGTATTTT. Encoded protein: CASSLGLGSDTQYF.

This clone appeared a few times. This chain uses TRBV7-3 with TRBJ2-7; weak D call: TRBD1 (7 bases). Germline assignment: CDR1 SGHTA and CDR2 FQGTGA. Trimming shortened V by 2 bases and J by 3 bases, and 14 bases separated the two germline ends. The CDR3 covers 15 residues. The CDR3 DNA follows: TGTGCCAGCAGCTTAGGAGGGGGCGCCCGCTACGAGCAGTACTTC. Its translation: CASSLGGGARYEQYF.

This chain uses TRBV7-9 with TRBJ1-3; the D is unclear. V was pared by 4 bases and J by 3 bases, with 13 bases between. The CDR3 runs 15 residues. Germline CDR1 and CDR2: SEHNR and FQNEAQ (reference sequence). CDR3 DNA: TGTGCCAGCAGCTCGCCAAAACAGAGTGGAAACACCATATATTTT. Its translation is CASSSPKQSGNTIYF.

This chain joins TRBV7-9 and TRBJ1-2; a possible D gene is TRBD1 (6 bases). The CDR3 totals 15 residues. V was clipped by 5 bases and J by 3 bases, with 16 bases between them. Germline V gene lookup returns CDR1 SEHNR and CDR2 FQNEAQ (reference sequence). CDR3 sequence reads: CASSPPGQSYYGYTF. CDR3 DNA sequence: TGTGCCAGCAGCCCCCCAGGACAGTCCTACTATGGCTACACCTTC.

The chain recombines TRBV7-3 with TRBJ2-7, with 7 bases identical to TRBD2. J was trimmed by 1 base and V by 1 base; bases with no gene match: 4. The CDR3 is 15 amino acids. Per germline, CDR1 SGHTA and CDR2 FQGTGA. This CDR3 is CASSLNGGSSYEQYF. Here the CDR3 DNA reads TGTGCCAGCAGCTTAAATGGCGGGAGTTCCTACGAGCAGTACTTC.

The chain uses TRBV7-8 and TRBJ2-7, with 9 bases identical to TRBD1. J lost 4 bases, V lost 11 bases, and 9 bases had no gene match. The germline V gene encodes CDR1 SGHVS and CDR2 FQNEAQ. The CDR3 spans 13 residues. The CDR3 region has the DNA TGTGCCTCCAGACGGGACAGGGAGTACGAGCAGTACTTC. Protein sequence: CASRRDREYEQYF.

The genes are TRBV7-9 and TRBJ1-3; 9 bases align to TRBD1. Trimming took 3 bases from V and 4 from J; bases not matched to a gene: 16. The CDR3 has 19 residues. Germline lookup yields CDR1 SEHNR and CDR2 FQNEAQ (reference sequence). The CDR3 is CASSFLGTGKSTAGNTIYF. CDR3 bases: TGTGCCAGCAGCTTTTTGGGGACAGGGAAGAGTACTGCCGGAAACACCATATATTTT. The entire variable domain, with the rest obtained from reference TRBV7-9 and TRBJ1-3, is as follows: DTGVSQNPRHKITKRGQNVTFRCDPISEHNRLYWYRQTLGQGPEFLTYFQNEAQLEKSRLLSDRFSAERPKGSFSTLEIQRTEQGDSAMYLCASSFLGTGKSTAGNTIYFGEGSWLTVV.

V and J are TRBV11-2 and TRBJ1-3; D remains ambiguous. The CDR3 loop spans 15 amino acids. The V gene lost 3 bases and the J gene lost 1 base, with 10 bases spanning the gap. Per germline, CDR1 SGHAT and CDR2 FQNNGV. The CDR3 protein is CASSFGALSGNTIYF. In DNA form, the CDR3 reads TGTGCCAGCAGCTTTGGAGCTTTGTCTGGAAACACCATATATTTT.